Shown below are 26 T cell receptor beta chains from a single sample sequenced in a study of CD8+CD57+ T cells in acquired aplastic anemia (dated by TCRdb to the late 2010s). The sequencing machine was an Illumina HiSeq 2000. Genomic DNA served as template for TCR beta VDJ combination and CDR3 sequence profiling. The public reads were run again by TCRdb, first through fastp at Q25 and then through MiXCR, and only productive beta chains were kept. Rows matching on CDR3 protein sequence are summarized as one entry with the most common DNA and genes. This sample holds 150,000 to 200,000 distinct CDR3 sequences; over 60% were observed only once. 46% of the sample comes from the top ten. Sequenced material: sorted CD4+, CD8+, or CD8+CD57+ T cells (not recorded which) from PBMCs. The receptor source for this set is a human donor with severe aplastic anemia or a healthy control (not recorded which).

The rearrangement joins TRBV9 to TRBJ2-5, with 10 bases aligning to TRBD2. The V and J ends lost 3 bases and 4 bases, in that order; junction bases with no gene match: 6. The CDR3 covers 15 residues. Germline CDR1 and CDR2: SGDLS and YYNGEE. The CDR3 DNA is TGTGCCAGCAGCGCCTCCCGACTAGCGGGAGAGACCCAGTACTTC. Protein product: CASSASRLAGETQYF.

This clonotype was observed at least ten times. The chain has TRBV19 and TRBJ2-2; D is uncertain. V was shortened by 1 base and J by 2 bases, with 8 bases between the two germline ends. From germline, CDR1 is LNHDA and CDR2 SQIVND (reference sequence). The CDR3 runs to 15 residues. The CDR3 loop reads CASSIVSGNTGELFF. CDR3 sequence (DNA): TGTGCCAGTAGTATAGTGTCGGGTAACACCGGGGAGCTGTTTTTT.

The sample holds a few counts of this clonotype. V gene TRBV7-9 combines with J gene TRBJ2-5; D unclear. With 2 bases removed from V and 5 bases from J, the gap between germline ends came to 15 bases. This CDR3 region has 15 residues. Germline V gene data show CDR1 as SEHNR and CDR2 as FQNEAQ (reference sequence). The CDR3 region has the DNA TGTGCCAGCAGCTTACCGCAGCACATGGGGGAGACCCAGTACTTC. Its protein product is CASSLPQHMGETQYF. The complete variable domain, with remaining parts taken from reference TRBV7-9 and TRBJ2-5, reads DTGVSQNPRHKITKRGQNVTFRCDPISEHNRLYWYRQTLGQGPEFLTYFQNEAQLEKSRLLSDRFSAERPKGSFSTLEIQRTEQGDSAMYLCASSLPQHMGETQYFGPGTRLLVL.

This chain uses TRBV20-1 with TRBJ2-3; 9 nucleotides line up with TRBD1. Germline trimming cut 6 bases from V and 4 bases from J; bases unmatched to any gene: 11. This CDR3 comprises 15 residues. The germline gives CDR1 DFQATT, CDR2 SNEGSKA (reference sequence). CDR3 in DNA: TGCAGTGCCGAATCCGGACAGGGGATTGCAGATACGCAGTATTTT. Its protein product is CSAESGQGIADTQYF.

The V and J genes are TRBV3-1 and TRBJ1-1; 9 nucleotides agree with TRBD1. Germline CDR1 and CDR2: LGHDT and YNNKEL (reference sequence). The CDR3 is made up of 17 amino acids. J gave up 0 bases and V 0 bases, and 5 bases lay outside the gene matches. CDR3 region: CASSQELGTGMNTEAFF. DNA of the CDR3: TGTGCCAGCAGCCAAGAGTTAGGGACAGGGATGAACACTGAAGCTTTCTTT.

This clonotype was detected a few times. This chain connects TRBV25-1 to TRBJ2-1; D may be TRBD1 or TRBD2 (5 bases each). Trimming removed 2 bases at V and 6 bases at J, with 17 bases between. The CDR3 runs to 16 residues. CDR1 and CDR2 from the germline V gene are MGHDK and SYGVNS. For the CDR3, the DNA is TGTGCCAGCAGTGAAACCGGGACCCTTACCCGCAATGAGCAGTTCTTC. This sequence encodes CASSETGTLTRNEQFF.

This clonotype was seen more than once but under ten times. The V gene is TRBV24-1, the J gene TRBJ2-6, with 7 bases identical to TRBD1. V lost 5 bases, J lost 1 base, and 4 bases stayed unmatched. This CDR3 contains 16 residues. The germline V gene encodes CDR1 KGHDR and CDR2 SFDVKD. CDR3 amino acids: CATSAPQGSGANVLTF. In DNA, the CDR3 is TGTGCCACCAGTGCACCACAGGGGTCTGGGGCCAACGTCCTGACTTTC.

This clonotype was counted ten times or more. J is TRBJ1-2 and V is TRBV15; D call uncertain. Looked up from germline, CDR1 is LNHNV and CDR2 is YYDKDF (reference sequence). This CDR3 is 14 amino acids long. Trimming shortened V by 3 bases and J by 1 base, and 9 bases separated the two germline ends. The CDR3 sequence: CATSSPRINYGYTF. Written as DNA, the CDR3 is TGTGCCACCAGCAGTCCGAGGATTAACTATGGCTACACCTTC.

This clonotype appeared many times. This chain links TRBV15 with TRBJ2-3, with 15 nucleotides matching TRBD2. The J segment lost 6 bases and the V segment lost 4 bases, leaving 8 bases of the junction unmatched. Germline lookup yields CDR1 LNHNV and CDR2 YYDKDF (reference sequence). This CDR3 is 17 amino acids long. CDR3 DNA: TGTGCCACCAGCACGGGACTAGCGGGGGGTTCGTTGGATACGCAGTATTTT. It yields the protein CATSTGLAGGSLDTQYF. Based on the CDR3 plus reference TRBV15 and TRBJ2-3, the full variable domain is DAMVIQNPRYQVTQFGKPVTLSCSQTLNHNVMYWYQQKSSQAPKLLFHYYDKDFNNEADTPDNFQSRRPNTSFCFLDIRSPGLGDTAMYLCATSTGLAGGSLDTQYFGPGTRLTVL.

The chain joins TRBV10-3 to TRBJ2-1; D possibly corresponds to TRBD2 (6 bases). The germline V gene encodes CDR1 ENHRY and CDR2 SYGVKD. The CDR3 sequence is 17 residues long. V lost 3 bases to trimming and J lost 0 bases, with 15 bases between them. Written as DNA, the CDR3 is TGTGCCATCAGTGATTGGGGGGAACTTGCCTCCTACAATGAGCAGTTCTTC. It specifies CAISDWGELASYNEQFF.

The rearrangement links TRBV14 to TRBJ1-6; maybe TRBD1 (5 bases). V was pared by 0 bases and J by 10 bases, with 13 bases between. Germline CDR1 reads SGHDN; CDR2 reads FVKESK. The CDR3 has 15 residues. DNA of the CDR3: TGTGCCAGCAGCCAAGATCCGGGGGTTGGATCACCCCTCCACTTT. Its translation is CASSQDPGVGSPLHF.

The chain carries TRBV24-1 and TRBJ2-7; D unclear. The germline gives CDR1 KGHDR, CDR2 SFDVKD. The CDR3 is 12 amino acids. With 3 bases removed from V and 0 bases from J, the gap between germline ends came to 2 bases. Written as DNA, the CDR3 is TGTGCCACCAGTGATGGCTCCTACGAGCAGTACTTC. As protein: CATSDGSYEQYF.

This clonotype appeared many times. CDR3 sequence: CASSYSGDTQYF. CDR3 coding DNA: TGTGCCAGCAGTTACTCTGGAGATACGCAGTATTTT. V is TRBV6-6 and J is TRBJ2-3; D is unclear. Trimming took off 0 bases at V and 5 bases at J, with 3 bases between the two ends. Germline V gene sequence: CDR1 MNHNY, CDR2 SVGAGI (reference sequence). The CDR3 runs to 12 residues.

At least ten counts were recorded for this clonotype. The rearrangement uses TRBV4-1 and TRBJ2-3; 9 bases are shared with TRBD1. This CDR3 contains 14 residues. Germline trimming cut 4 bases from V and 4 bases from J; bases unmatched to any gene: 3. Germline V gene lookup returns CDR1 MGHRA and CDR2 YSYEKL. The CDR3 reads CASSLGTGPDTQYF. The DNA of the CDR3 is TGCGCCAGCAGCCTAGGGACAGGGCCAGATACGCAGTATTTT.

This clonotype was picked up a small number of times. The gene calls are TRBV7-9 and TRBJ2-5, with TRBD2 matching over 13 bases. The germline V gene encodes CDR1 SEHNR and CDR2 FQNEAQ (reference sequence). The CDR3 totals 16 residues. Trimming at V came to 6 bases and at J to 1 base, leaving 5 bases not matched to a gene. CDR3 in DNA: TGTGCCAGCAGTCCAGGGACTAGCGGGACCCAAGAGACCCAGTACTTC. Protein sequence: CASSPGTSGTQETQYF.

In this sample, this clonotype turned up many times. The genes are TRBV7-9 and TRBJ2-3; 10 nucleotides agree with TRBD2. V trimming: 2 bases; J trimming: 1 base; junction bases outside the gene matches: 0. From germline, CDR1 is SEHNR and CDR2 FQNEAQ (reference sequence). CDR3 length equals 15 residues. This CDR3 reads CASSLLAGGTDTQYF. The CDR3 nucleotides are TGTGCCAGCAGCTTACTAGCGGGGGGCACAGATACGCAGTATTTT.

The chain recombines TRBV19 with TRBJ1-5; 7 bases align to TRBD1. Losses at the gene ends were 6 bases for V and 3 bases for J; bases not matched to a gene: 8. The CDR3 length is 15 residues. Germline CDR1 is LNHDA and CDR2 is SQIVND (reference sequence). The CDR3, as DNA: TGTGCCAGTAGGGTCCGACAGGGCCTCAATCAGCCCCAGCATTTT. Residues: CASRVRQGLNQPQHF.

A note on this clonotype: One junction end disagrees with the germline gene, perhaps due to a read error. The V call is TRBV7-3, the J call TRBJ2-5; TRBD1 matches at 8 bases. The CDR3 has 16 residues. Germline V gene lookup returns CDR1 SGHTA and CDR2 FQGTGA. The CDR3 protein is CARSSTGQGSQETQYF. In nucleotides, the CDR3 is TGTGCCAGAAGCTCAACTGGACAGGGCAGTCAAGAGACCCAGTACTTC.

This chain uses TRBV9 with TRBJ2-2; 12 positions agree with TRBD2. This CDR3 has 15 residues. J gave up 7 bases and V 3 bases, and 4 bases lay outside the gene matches. CDR1 is SGDLS and CDR2 is YYNGEE in the germline V gene. The CDR3 is CASSGTSGIDGELFF. The CDR3 coding sequence is TGTGCCAGCAGCGGGACTAGCGGGATCGACGGGGAGCTGTTTTTT.

This clonotype has just a few counts. This rearrangement joins TRBV5-1 to TRBJ1-4; D is perhaps TRBD1 (5 bases). This CDR3 region has 14 residues. From germline, CDR1 is SGHRS and CDR2 YFSETQ. V lost 3 bases, J lost 5 bases, and 11 bases lay in between. The CDR3 DNA is TGCGCCAGCAGCTCAGGGCCTGTCAATGAAAAACTGTTTTTT. This encodes CASSSGPVNEKLFF.

This chain connects TRBV29-1 to TRBJ2-1; possible D gene TRBD1, 5 bases. The V gene's germline CDR1 is SQVTM and CDR2 ANQGSEA. The CDR3 is 13 residues long. Trimming took 3 bases from V and 5 from J, leaving 11 bases between them. The CDR3 loop is CSVDRGYNNEQFF. The CDR3 DNA sequence: TGCAGCGTTGATAGGGGTTATAACAATGAGCAGTTCTTC.

The chain has TRBV20-1 and TRBJ1-1; 11 nucleotides line up with TRBD1. The CDR3 runs 15 residues. Germline assignment: CDR1 DFQATT and CDR2 SNEGSKA (reference sequence). V shed 3 bases and J 5 bases; nucleotides not matched to a gene: 8. CDR3 sequence (DNA): TGCAGTGCTAGCAGCTTACGGGACAGGGGGACTGAAGCTTTCTTT. It encodes CSASSLRDRGTEAFF.

The CDR3 nucleotides are TGTGCCAGCAGCTCGCAGATCTCTGGGGCCAACGTCCTGACTTTC. Its translation is CASSSQISGANVLTF. V is TRBV7-6 and J is TRBJ2-6; D is uncertain. The V gene lost 4 bases and the J gene lost 0 bases, with 7 bases spanning the gap. CDR1 and CDR2 from the germline V gene are SGHVS and FNYEAQ. There are 15 residues in the CDR3. Supplemented by reference TRBV7-6 and TRBJ2-6, the full variable domain reads GAGVSQSPRYKVTKRGQDVALRCDPISGHVSLYWYRQALGQGPEFLTYFNYEAQQDKSGLPNDRFSAERPEGSISTLTIQRTEQRDSAMYRCASSSQISGANVLTFGAGSRLTVL.

The rearrangement uses TRBV2 and TRBJ2-7, with 10 bases fitting TRBD2. This CDR3 has 16 amino acids. CDR1 is SNHLY and CDR2 is FYNNEI in the germline V gene. V shed 8 bases, J shed 3 bases, and the junction held 13 bases outside the gene matches. CDR3 region: CASSPMPSGSSYEQYF. As DNA, the CDR3 is TGTGCCAGCTCACCAATGCCTAGCGGGAGTAGCTACGAGCAGTACTTC.

The chain's CDR3 is CASSESPLGYNEQFF. In DNA, the CDR3 is TGCGCCAGCAGTGAGTCGCCTTTGGGATACAATGAGCAGTTCTTC. The rearrangement links TRBV10-1 to TRBJ2-1; no reliable D call. CDR1 and CDR2 from the germline V gene are WNHNN and SYGVQD (reference sequence). This CDR3 comprises 15 residues. The V and J ends lost 0 bases and 4 bases respectively, with 10 bases between them.

In its sample, this clonotype was seen a few times. A much larger clonotype is one base distant, so this may be a read error. This rearrangement joins TRBV12-3 or TRBV12-4 to TRBJ2-1; D possibly corresponds to TRBD2 (5 bases). The length of the CDR3 is 12 residues. V shed 3 bases and J shed 9 bases, with 9 bases lying between them. The DNA for the CDR3 is TGTGCCAGCAGTTTGCGACTATGTGAGCAGTTCTTC. Residues: CASSLRLCEQFF.